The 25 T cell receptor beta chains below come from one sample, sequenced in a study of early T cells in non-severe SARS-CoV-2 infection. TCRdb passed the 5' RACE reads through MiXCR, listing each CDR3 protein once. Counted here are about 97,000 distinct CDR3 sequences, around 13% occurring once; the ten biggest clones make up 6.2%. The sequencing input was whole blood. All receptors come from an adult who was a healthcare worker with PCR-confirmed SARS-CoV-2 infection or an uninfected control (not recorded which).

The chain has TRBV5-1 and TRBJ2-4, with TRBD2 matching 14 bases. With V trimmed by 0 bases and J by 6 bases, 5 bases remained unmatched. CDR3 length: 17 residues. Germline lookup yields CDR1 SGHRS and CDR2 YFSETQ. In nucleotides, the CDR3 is TGCGCCAGCAGCTTGGGGACTAGCGGGAGGTTTTTAAACATTCAGTACTTC. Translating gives CASSLGTSGRFLNIQYF.

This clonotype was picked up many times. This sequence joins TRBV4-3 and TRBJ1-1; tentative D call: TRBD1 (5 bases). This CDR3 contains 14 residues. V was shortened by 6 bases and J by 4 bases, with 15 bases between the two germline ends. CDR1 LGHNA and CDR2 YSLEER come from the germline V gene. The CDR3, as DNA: TGCGCCAGCAGTCCTCAGGGAAGAGCCACTGAAGCTTTCTTT. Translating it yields CASSPQGRATEAFF.

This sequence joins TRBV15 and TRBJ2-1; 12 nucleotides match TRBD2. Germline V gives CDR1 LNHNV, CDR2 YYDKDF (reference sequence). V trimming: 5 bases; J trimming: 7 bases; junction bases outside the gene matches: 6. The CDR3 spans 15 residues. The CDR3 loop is CATSALAGGDNEQFF. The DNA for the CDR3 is TGTGCCACCAGCGCTCTAGCGGGAGGGGATAATGAGCAGTTCTTC.

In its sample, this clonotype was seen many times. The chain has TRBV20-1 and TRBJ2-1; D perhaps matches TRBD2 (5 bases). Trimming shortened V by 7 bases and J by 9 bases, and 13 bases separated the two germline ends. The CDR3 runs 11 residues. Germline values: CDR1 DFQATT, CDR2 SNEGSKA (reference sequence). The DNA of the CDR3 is TGCAGTGGTCGCGGTCGGGGTGAGCAGTTCTTC. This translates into CSGRGRGEQFF.

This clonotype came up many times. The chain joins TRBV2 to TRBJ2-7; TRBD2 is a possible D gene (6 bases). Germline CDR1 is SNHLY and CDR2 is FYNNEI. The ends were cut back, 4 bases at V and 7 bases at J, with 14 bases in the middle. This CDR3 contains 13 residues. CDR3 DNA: TGTGCCAGCAGTGGGGAGGACTGGCGGGAGCAGTACTTC. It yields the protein CASSGEDWREQYF.

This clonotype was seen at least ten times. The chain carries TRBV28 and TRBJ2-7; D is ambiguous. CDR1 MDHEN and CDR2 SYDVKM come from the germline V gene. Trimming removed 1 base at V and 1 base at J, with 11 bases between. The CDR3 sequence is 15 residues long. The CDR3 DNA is TGTGCCAGCAGTTTATATGGCCGGAAGTCCTACGAGCAGTACTTC. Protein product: CASSLYGRKSYEQYF.

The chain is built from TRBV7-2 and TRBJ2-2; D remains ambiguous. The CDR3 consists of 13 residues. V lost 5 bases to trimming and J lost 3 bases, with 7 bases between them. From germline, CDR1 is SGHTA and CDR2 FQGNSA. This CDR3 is CASSTQYTGELFF. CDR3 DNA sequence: TGTGCCAGCAGCACCCAGTACACCGGGGAGCTGTTTTTT. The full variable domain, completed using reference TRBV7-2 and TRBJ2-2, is GAGVSQSPSNKVTEKGKDVELRCDPISGHTALYWYRQSLGQGLEFLIYFQGNSAPDKSGLPSDRFSAERTGGSVSTLTIQRTQQEDSAVYLCASSTQYTGELFFGEGSRLTVL.

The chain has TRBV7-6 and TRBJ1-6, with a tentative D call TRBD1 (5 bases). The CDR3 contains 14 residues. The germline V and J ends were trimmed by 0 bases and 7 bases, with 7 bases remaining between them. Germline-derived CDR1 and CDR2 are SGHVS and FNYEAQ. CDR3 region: CASSLAGTNSPLHF. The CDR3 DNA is TGTGCCAGCAGCTTAGCGGGGACCAATTCACCCCTCCACTTT. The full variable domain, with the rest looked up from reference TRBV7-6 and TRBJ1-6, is GAGVSQSPRYKVTKRGQDVALRCDPISGHVSLYWYRQALGQGPEFLTYFNYEAQQDKSGLPNDRFSAERPEGSISTLTIQRTEQRDSAMYRCASSLAGTNSPLHFGNGTRLTVT.

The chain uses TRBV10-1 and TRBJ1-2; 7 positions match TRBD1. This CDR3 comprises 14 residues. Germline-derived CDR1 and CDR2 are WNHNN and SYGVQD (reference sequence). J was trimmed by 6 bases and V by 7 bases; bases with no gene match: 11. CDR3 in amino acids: CASTLLTGKDGYTF. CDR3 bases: TGCGCCAGCACCCTCCTGACAGGGAAAGATGGCTACACCTTC.

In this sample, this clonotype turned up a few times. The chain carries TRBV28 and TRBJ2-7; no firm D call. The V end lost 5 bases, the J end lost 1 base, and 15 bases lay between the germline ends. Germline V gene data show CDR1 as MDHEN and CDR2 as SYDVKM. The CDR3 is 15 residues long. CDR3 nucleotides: TGTGCCAGCAGTAAGACTTCCTTGGGATCCTACGAGCAGTACTTC. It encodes CASSKTSLGSYEQYF.

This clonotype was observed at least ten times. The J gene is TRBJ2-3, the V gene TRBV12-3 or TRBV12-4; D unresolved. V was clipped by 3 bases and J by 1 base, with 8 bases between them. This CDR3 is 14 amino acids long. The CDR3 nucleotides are TGTGCCAGCAGTTTGGCCTCGCGCACAGATACGCAGTATTTT. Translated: CASSLASRTDTQYF.

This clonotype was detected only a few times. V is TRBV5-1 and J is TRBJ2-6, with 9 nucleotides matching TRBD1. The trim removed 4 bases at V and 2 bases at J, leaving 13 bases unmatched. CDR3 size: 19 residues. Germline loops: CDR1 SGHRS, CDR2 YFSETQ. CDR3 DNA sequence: TGCGCCAGCAGCCCGAGGACAGGGGTGTACTGGACTGGGGCCAACGTCCTGACTTTC. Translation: CASSPRTGVYWTGANVLTF.

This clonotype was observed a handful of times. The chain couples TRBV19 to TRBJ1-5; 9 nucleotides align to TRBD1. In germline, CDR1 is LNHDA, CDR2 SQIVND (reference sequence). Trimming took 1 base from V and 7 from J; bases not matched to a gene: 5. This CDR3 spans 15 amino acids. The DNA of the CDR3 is TGTGCCAGTAGTATAGGGGGGACAGGGCGACAGCCCCAGCATTTT. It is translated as CASSIGGTGRQPQHF.

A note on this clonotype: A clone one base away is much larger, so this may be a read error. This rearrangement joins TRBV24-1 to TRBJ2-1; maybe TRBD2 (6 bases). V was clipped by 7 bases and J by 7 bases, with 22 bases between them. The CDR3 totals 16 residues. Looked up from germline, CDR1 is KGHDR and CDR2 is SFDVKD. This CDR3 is CATRPKRRGYGNEQFF. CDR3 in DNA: TGTGCCACCAGACCCAAAAGGAGGGGATACGGAAATGAGCAGTTCTTC.

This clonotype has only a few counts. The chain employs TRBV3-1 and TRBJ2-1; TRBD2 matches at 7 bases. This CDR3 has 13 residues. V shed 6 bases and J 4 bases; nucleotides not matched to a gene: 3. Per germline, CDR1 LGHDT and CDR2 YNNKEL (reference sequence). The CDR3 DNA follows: TGTGCCAGCAGACCCGGGGGGTACAATGAGCAGTTCTTC. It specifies CASRPGGYNEQFF.

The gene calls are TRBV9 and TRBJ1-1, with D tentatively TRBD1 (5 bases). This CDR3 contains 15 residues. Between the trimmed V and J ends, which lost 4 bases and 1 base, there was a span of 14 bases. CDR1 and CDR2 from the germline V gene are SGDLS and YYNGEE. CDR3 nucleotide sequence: TGTGCCAGCAGCCCCCCCCGTGGGGGGAACACTGAAGCTTTCTTT. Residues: CASSPPRGGNTEAFF.

The CDR3 DNA sequence: TGTGCCAGCAGCCAGGGGAGGAATGAAAAACTGTTTTTT. Translated: CASSQGRNEKLFF. V is TRBV16 and J is TRBJ1-4, with D unresolved. Trimming took off 3 bases at V and 5 bases at J, with 7 bases between the two ends. CDR3 length: 13 residues. CDR1 and CDR2 (germline): KGHSY, FQNENV.

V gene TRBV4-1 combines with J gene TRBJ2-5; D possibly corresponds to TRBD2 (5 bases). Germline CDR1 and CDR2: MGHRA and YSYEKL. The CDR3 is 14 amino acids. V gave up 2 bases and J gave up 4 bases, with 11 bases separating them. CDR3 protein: CASSQPTRVETQYF. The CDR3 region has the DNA TGCGCCAGCAGCCAACCAACTAGGGTAGAGACCCAGTACTTC.

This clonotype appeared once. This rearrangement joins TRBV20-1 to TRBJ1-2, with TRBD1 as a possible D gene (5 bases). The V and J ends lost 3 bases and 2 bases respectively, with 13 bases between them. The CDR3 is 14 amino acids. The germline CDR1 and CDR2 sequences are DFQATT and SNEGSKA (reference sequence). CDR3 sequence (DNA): TGCAGTGCTAGGGATCGAGGGGAAAACTATGGCTACACCTTC. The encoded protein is CSARDRGENYGYTF.

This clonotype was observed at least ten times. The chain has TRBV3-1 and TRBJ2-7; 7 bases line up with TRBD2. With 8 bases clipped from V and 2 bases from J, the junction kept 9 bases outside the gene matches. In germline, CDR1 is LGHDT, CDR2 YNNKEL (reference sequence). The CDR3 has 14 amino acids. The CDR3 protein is CASGKGAGAYEQYF. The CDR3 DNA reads TGTGCCAGCGGAAAGGGCGCGGGGGCCTACGAGCAGTACTTC.

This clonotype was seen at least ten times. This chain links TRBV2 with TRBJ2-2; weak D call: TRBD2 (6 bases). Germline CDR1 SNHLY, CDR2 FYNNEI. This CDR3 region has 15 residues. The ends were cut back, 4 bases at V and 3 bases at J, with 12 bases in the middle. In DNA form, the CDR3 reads TGTGCCAGCAGTGTCGGAGGGTTAGACACCGGGGAGCTGTTTTTT. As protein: CASSVGGLDTGELFF.

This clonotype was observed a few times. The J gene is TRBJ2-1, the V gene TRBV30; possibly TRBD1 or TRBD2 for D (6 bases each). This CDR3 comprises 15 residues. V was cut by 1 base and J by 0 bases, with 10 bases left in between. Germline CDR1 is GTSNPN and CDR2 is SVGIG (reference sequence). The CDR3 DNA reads TGTGCCTGGAGTGGGAAGGGGGGCTCCTACAATGAGCAGTTCTTC. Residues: CAWSGKGGSYNEQFF.

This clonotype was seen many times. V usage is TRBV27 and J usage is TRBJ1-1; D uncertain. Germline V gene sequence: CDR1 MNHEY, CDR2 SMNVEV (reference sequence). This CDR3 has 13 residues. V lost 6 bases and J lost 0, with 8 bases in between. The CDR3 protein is CASSFEMNTEAFF. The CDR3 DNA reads TGTGCCAGCAGCTTTGAGATGAACACTGAAGCTTTCTTT.

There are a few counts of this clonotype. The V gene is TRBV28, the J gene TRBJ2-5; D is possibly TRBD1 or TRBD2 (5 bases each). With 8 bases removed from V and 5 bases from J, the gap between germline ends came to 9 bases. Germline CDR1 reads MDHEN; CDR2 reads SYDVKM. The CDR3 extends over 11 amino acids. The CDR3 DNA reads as TGTGCCAGCCATGGGGACGAGACCCAGTACTTC. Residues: CASHGDETQYF.

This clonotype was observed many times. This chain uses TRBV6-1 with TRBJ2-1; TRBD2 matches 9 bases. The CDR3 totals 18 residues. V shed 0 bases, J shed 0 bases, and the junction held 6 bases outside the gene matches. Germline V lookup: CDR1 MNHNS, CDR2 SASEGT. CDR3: CASSEAWAGGPSYNEQFF. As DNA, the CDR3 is TGTGCCAGCAGTGAAGCGTGGGCGGGAGGGCCCTCCTACAATGAGCAGTTCTTC.